Sequencing of this T cell receptor beta chain was carried out in a study of blood T cell repertoires in COVID-19. About the study: Researchers got acute and convalescent COVID-19 samples from the United States, Italy and Spain. From T cells, B-cell-depleted T cells, or PBMCs came the material, which was cDNA or gDNA.

Original data processing: For nucleated cells, counts were estimated from reference gene primer amplification. Only in-frame clones appear in the TCRdb table, and some are missing; sequencing was by immunoSEQ multiplex PCR. The V and J calls and clone size are taken from that table; D and trimming were inferred from the DNA. The table shows over 85,000 clones, with about 70% occurring only once. V was pared by 3 bases and J by 7 bases, with 6 bases of the junction left unmatched. Germline lookup yields CDR1 KGHSH and CDR2 LQKENI. This CDR3 comprises 15 residues. Sequencing used peripheral blood. The rearrangement joins TRBV18 to TRBJ1-6, with 7 bases identical to TRBD1. The sequence came from a woman in her sixties or seventies with acute or convalescent COVID-19. Here the CDR3 reads CASSPGRGDNSPLHF. In DNA form, the CDR3 reads TGTGCCAGCTCACCTGGCAGGGGGGACAATTCACCCCTCCACTTT.